The source of this TCR beta chain is a study of blood T cell repertoires in COVID-19. Study-wide context: In each case, the material was cDNA or gDNA derived from T cells, B-cell-depleted T cells, or PBMCs.

Germline V gene sequence: CDR1 KGHDR, CDR2 SFDVKD. The CDR3 has 14 residues. Trimming pared 5 bases from V and 2 bases from J, leaving 6 bases between. In the original analysis: From reference gene primer amplification, estimates of nucleated cell counts were derived. Sequencing used immunoSEQ multiplex PCR; TCRdb keeps in-frame clones, though not all of them. Clone size and the V and J calls come from that table; the DNA yielded D and trimming. Among about 190,000 clones listed, around 90% were seen once. V gene TRBV24-1 combines with J gene TRBJ1-6; no firm D call. The sequence was collected from a man aged 35 to 55 with acute or convalescent COVID-19. The source material was peripheral blood. The CDR3 protein is CATSGSAYNSPLHF. DNA of the CDR3: TGTGCCACCAGTGGTAGCGCCTATAATTCACCCCTCCACTTT.